This T cell receptor beta chain was captured by sequencing in a study of lymphopenia after photon versus proton radiotherapy. On this clone: What it binds is not known.

The study, taken as a whole, reports: After lymphocyte nadir, photon-treated repertoires showed oligoclonal expansion, especially CD8+ Temra. Relative stability marked proton patients; photon patients lost diversity and naive cells. Larger post-nadir TCR diversity loss correlated inversely with survival in deceased patients.

CDR3 length: 15 residues. Trimming took off 3 bases at V and 5 bases at J, with 17 bases between the two ends. Germline V gene sequence: CDR1 SGDLS, CDR2 YYNGEE. Using immunoSEQ multiplex PCR, the repertoire was profiled, and TCRdb retains in-frame clones only, with some absent. The data show approximately 30,000 clones, over 75% seen once. Sequences were derived from peripheral blood, sampled from a patient treated with photon-based radiotherapy. V and J are TRBV9 and TRBJ2-5, with D perhaps TRBD1 or TRBD2 (5 bases each). The clonotype comes from a middle-aged man with gastric cancer. CDR3: CASSASGTAVETQYF. CDR3 sequence (DNA): TGTGCCAGCAGCGCCTCCGGGACGGCCGTCGAGACCCAGTACTTC.